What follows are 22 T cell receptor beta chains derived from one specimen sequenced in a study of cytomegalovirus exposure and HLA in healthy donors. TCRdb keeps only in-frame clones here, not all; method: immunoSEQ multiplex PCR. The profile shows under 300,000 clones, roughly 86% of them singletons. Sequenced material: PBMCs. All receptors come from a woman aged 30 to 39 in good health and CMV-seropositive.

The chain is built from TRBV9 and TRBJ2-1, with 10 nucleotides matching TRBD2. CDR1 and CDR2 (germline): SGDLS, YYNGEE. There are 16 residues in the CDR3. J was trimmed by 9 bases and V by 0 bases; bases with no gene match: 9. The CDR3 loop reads CASSVGPLAGATEQFF. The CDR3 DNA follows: TGTGCCAGCAGCGTAGGTCCTCTAGCGGGAGCGACTGAGCAGTTCTTC.

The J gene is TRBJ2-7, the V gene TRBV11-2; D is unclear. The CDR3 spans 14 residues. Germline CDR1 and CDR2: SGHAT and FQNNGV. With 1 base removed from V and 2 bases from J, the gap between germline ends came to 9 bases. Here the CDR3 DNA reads TGTGCCAGCAGCTTAGTGGCCCCCCCCTACGAGCAGTACTTC. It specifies CASSLVAPPYEQYF.

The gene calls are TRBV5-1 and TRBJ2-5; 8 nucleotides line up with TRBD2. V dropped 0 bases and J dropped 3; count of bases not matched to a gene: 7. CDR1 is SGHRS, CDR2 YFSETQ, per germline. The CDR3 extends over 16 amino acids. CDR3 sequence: CASSLAVLAAKETQYF. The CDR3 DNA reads TGCGCCAGCAGCTTGGCCGTACTAGCGGCAAAAGAGACCCAGTACTTC.

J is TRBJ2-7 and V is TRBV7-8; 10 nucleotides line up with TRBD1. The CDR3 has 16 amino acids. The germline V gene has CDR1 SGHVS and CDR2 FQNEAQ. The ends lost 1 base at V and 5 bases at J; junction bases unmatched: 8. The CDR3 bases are TGTGCCAGCAGCTTAGTATCAGGACAGGGGGTCCACGAGCAGTACTTC. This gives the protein CASSLVSGQGVHEQYF.

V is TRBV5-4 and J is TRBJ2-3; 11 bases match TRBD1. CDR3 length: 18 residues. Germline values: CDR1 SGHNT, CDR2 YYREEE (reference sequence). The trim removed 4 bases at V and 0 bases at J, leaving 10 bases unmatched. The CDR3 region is CASSRGTGGHTSTDTQYF. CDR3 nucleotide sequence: TGTGCCAGCAGCCGTGGGACAGGGGGGCACACTAGCACAGATACGCAGTATTTT.

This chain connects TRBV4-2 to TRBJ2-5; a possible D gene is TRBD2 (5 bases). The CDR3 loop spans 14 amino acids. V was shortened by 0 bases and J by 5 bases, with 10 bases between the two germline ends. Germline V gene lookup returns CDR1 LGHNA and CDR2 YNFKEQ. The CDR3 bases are TGTGCCAGCAGCCAAGATGACTATGGGGAGACCCAGTACTTC. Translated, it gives CASSQDDYGETQYF.

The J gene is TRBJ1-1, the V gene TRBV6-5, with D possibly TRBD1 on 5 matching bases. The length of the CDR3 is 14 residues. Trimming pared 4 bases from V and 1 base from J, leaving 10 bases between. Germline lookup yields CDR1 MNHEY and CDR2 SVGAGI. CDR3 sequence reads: CASSWRGWNTEAFF. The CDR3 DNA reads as TGTGCCAGCAGTTGGAGGGGATGGAACACTGAAGCTTTCTTT.

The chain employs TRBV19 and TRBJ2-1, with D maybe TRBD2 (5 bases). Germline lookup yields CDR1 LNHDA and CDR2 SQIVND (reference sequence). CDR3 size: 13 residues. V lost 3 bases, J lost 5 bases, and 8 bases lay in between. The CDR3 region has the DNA TGTGCCAGTAGTATGAGGCGGGACAATGAGCAGTTCTTC. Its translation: CASSMRRDNEQFF.

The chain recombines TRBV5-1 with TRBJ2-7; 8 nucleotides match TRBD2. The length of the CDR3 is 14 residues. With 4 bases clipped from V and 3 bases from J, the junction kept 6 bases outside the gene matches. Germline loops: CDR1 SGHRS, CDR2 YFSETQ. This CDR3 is CASSTGLVLYEQYF. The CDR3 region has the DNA TGCGCCAGCAGCACGGGACTAGTCCTCTACGAGCAGTACTTC.

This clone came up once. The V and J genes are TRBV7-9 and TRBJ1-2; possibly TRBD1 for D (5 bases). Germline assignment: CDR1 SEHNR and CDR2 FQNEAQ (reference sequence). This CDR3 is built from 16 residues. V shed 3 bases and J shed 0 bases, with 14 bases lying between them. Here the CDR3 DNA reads TGTGCCAGCAGCTTGGGCGGGGGAGATGCTAACTATGGCTACACCTTC. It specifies CASSLGGGDANYGYTF.

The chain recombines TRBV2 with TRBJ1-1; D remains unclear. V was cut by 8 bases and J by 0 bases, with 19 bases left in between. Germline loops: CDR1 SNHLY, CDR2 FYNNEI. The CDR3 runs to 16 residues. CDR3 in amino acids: CASHKELGTLNTEAFF. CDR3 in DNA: TGTGCCAGCCACAAGGAGTTGGGTACCTTGAACACTGAAGCTTTCTTT.

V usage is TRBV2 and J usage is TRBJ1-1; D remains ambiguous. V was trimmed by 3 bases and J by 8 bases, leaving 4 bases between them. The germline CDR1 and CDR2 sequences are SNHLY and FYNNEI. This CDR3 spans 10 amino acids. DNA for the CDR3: TGTGCCAGCAGTGACAGGGAAGCTTTCTTT. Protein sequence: CASSDREAFF.

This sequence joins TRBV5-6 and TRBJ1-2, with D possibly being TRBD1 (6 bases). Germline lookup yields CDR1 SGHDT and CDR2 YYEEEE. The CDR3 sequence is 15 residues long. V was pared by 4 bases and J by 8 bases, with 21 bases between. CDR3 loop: CASSNLFGTLGGYTF. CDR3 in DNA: TGTGCCAGCAGCAACCTCTTTGGGACATTGGGGGGCTACACCTTC.

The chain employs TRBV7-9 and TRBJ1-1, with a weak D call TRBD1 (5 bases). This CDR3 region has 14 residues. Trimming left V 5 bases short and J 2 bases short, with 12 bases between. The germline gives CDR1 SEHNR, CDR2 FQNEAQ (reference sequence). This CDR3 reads CASSLDSYNTEAFF. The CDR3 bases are TGTGCCAGCAGCCTTGACAGCTATAACACTGAAGCTTTCTTT.

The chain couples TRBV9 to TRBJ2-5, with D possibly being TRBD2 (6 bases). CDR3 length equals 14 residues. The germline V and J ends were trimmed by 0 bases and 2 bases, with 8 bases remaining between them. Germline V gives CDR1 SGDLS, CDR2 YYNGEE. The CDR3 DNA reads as TGTGCCAGCAGCGTAGATGGGACTCAAGAGACCCAGTACTTC. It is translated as CASSVDGTQETQYF. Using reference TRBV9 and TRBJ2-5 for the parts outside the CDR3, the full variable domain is DSGVTQTPKHLITATGQRVTLRCSPRSGDLSVYWYQQSLDQGLQFLIQYYNGEERAKGNILERFSAQQFPDLHSELNLSSLELGDSALYFCASSVDGTQETQYFGPGTRLLVL.

CDR3 sequence: CASSLGQGVDGNQPQHF. The CDR3 DNA reads TGCGCCAGCAGCTTAGGACAGGGGGTAGACGGCAATCAGCCCCAGCATTTT. The rearrangement joins TRBV5-1 to TRBJ1-5; TRBD1 matches 10 bases. CDR1 and CDR2 (germline): SGHRS, YFSETQ. The CDR3 loop spans 17 amino acids. With V trimmed by 2 bases and J by 2 bases, 7 bases remained unmatched.

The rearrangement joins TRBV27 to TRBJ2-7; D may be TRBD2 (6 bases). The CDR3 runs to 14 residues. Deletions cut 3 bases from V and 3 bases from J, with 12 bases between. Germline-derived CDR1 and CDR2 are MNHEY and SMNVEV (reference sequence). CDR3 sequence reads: CASSFGVGGYEQYF. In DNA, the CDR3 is TGTGCCAGCAGTTTCGGAGTCGGGGGCTACGAGCAGTACTTC.

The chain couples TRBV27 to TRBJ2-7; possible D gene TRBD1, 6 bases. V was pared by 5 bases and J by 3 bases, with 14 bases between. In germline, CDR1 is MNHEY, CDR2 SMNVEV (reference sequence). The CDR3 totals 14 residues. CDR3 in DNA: TGTGCCAGCAGTCCCGGGACAATCCTCTACGAGCAGTACTTC. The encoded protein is CASSPGTILYEQYF.

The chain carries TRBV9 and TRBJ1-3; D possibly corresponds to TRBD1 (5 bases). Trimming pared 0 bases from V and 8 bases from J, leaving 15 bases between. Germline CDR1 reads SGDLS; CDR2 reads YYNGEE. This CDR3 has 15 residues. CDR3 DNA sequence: TGTGCCAGCAGCGTAGAACCTCGGTGGGGCGACACCATATATTTT. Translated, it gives CASSVEPRWGDTIYF.

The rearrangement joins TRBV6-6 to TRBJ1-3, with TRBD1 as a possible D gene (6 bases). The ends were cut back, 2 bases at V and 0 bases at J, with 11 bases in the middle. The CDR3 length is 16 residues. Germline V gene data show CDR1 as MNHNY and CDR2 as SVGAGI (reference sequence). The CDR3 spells CASSYPRTASGNTIYF. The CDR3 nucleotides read TGTGCCAGCAGTTACCCCCGGACAGCCTCTGGAAACACCATATATTTT.

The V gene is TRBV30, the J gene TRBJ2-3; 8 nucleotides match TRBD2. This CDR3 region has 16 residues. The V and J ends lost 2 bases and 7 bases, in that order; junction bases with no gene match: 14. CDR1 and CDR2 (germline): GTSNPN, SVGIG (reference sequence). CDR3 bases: TGTGCCTGGAGTAGTGATTTGGCGGGAGGTCGGTATACGCAGTATTTT. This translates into CAWSSDLAGGRYTQYF.

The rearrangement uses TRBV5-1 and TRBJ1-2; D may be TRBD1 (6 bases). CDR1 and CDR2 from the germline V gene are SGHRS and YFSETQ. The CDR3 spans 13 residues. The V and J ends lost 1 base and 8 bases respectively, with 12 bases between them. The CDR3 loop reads CASSLNRERGYTF. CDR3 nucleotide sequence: TGCGCCAGCAGCTTGAACAGGGAGCGGGGCTACACCTTC.